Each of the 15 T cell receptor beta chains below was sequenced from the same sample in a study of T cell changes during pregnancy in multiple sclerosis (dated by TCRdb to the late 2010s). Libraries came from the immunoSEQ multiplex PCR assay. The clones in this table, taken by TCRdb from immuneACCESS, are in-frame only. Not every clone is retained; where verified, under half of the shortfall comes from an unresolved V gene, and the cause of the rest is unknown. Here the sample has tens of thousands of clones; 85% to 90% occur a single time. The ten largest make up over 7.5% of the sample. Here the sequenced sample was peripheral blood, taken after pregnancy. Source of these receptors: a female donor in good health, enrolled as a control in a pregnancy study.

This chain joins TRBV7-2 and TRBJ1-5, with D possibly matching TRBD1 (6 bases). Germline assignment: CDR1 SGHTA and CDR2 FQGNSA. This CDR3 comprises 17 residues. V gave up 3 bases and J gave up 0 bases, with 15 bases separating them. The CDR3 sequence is CASSFKTGPLSNQPQHF. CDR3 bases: TGTGCCAGCAGCTTCAAGACAGGCCCCCTTAGCAATCAGCCCCAGCATTTT.

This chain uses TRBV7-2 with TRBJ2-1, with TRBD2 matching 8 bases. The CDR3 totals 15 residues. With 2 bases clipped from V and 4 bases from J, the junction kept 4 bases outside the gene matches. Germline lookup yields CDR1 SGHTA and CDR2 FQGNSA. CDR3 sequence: CASSLSTSGYNEQFF. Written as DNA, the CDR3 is TGTGCCAGCAGCTTATCCACTAGCGGATACAATGAGCAGTTCTTC.

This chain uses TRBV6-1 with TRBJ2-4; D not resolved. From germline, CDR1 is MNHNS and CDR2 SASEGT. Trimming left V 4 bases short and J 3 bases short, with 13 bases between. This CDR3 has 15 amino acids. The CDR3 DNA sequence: TGTGCCAGCAGTGGTCGAGACACGGACAAAAACATTCAGTACTTC. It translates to CASSGRDTDKNIQYF.

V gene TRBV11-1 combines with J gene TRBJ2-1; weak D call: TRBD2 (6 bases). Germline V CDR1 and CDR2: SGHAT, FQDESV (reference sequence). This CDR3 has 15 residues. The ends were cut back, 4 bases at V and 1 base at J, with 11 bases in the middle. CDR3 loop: CASSYPGLSYNEQFF. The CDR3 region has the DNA TGTGCCAGCAGCTATCCGGGACTTTCCTACAATGAGCAGTTCTTC.

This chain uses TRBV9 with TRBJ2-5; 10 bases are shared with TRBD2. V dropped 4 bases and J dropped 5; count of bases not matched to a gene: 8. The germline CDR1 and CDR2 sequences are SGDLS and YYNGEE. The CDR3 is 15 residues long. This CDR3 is CASSPSGGATETQYF. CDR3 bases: TGTGCCAGCAGCCCAAGCGGGGGGGCCACGGAGACCCAGTACTTC.

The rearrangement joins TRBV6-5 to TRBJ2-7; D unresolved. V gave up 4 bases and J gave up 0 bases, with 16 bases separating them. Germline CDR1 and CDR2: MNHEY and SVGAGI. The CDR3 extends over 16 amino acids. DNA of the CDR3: TGTGCCAGCAGTTCCCTCCGCCGAGGCAGCTCCTACGAGCAGTACTTC. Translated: CASSSLRRGSSYEQYF.

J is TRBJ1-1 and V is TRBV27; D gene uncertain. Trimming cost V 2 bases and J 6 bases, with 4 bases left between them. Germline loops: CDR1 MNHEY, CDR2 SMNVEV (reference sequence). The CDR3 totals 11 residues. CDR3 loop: CASSLGAEAFF. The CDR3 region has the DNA TGTGCCAGCAGTTTAGGAGCTGAAGCTTTCTTT.

As DNA, the CDR3 is TGTGCCAGCAGCTGGACAGGGGGGGACTATGGCTACACCTTC. Amino acid sequence: CASSWTGGDYGYTF. The chain carries TRBV6-6 and TRBJ1-2; 10 bases fit TRBD1. The CDR3 totals 14 residues. CDR1 and CDR2 (germline): MNHNY, SVGAGI (reference sequence). V dropped 6 bases and J dropped 3; count of bases not matched to a gene: 4.

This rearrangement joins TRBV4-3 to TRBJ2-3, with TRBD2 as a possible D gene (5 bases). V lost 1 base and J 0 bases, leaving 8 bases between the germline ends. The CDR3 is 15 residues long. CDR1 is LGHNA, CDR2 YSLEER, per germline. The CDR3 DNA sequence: TGCGCCAGCAGCCAAGCTCGGACTAGCACAGATACGCAGTATTTT. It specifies CASSQARTSTDTQYF.

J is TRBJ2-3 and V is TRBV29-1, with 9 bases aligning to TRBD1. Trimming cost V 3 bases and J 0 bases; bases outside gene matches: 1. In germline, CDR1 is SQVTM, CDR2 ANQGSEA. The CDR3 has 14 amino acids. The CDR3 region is CSVEGTGSTDTQYF. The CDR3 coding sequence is TGCAGCGTTGAGGGGACAGGGAGCACAGATACGCAGTATTTT.

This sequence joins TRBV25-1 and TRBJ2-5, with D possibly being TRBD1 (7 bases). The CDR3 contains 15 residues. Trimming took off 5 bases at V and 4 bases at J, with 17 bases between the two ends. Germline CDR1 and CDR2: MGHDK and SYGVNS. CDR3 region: CASSRPAGGPETQYF. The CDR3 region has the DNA TGTGCCAGCAGTAGACCGGCAGGGGGGCCAGAGACCCAGTACTTC.

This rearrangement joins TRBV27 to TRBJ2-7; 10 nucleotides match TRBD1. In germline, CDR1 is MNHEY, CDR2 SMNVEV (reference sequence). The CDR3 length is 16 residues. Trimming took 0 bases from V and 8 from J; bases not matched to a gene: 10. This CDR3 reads CASSLSGTGDLSKQYF. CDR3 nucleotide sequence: TGTGCCAGCAGTTTATCCGGGACAGGGGACCTCTCAAAGCAGTACTTC.

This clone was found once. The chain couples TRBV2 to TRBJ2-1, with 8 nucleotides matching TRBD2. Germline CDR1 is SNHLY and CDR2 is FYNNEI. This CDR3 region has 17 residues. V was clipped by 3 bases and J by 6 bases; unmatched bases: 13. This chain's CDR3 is CASSDLAGGPQGNEQFF. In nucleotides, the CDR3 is TGTGCCAGCAGTGACTTGGCGGGGGGCCCTCAAGGCAATGAGCAGTTCTTC.

The CDR3 region has the DNA TGTGCCAGCAGTTTGCTCGGGACTAGGGGCTACACCTTC. Amino acid sequence: CASSLLGTRGYTF. The chain uses TRBV27 and TRBJ1-2; possibly TRBD1 for D (5 bases). V was clipped by 3 bases and J by 8 bases, with 13 bases between them. Per the germline V gene, CDR1 is MNHEY and CDR2 is SMNVEV (reference sequence). The CDR3 length is 13 residues.

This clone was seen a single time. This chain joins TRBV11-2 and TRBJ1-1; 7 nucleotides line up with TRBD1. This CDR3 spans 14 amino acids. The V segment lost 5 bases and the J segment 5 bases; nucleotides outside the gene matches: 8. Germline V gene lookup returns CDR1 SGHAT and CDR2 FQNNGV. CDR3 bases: TGTGCCAGCAGCCACCAGGGGGTTACGACTGAAGCTTTCTTT. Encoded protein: CASSHQGVTTEAFF.